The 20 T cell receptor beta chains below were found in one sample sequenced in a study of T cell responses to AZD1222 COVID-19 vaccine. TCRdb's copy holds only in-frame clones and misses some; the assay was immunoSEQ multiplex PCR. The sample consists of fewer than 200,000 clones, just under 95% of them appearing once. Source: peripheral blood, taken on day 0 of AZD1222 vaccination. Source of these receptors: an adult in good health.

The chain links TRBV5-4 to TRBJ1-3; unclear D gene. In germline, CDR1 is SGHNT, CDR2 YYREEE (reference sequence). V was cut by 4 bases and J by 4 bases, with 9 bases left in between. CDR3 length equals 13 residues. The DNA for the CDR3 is TGTGCCAGCAGCCCGAGCCCAGGAAACACCATATATTTT. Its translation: CASSPSPGNTIYF.

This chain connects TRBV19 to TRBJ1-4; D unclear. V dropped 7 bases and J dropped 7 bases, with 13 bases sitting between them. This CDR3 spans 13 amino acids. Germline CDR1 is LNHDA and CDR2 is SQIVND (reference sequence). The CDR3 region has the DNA TGTGCCAGTACAGTATTAGGAAGTGAAAAACTGTTTTTT. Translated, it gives CASTVLGSEKLFF. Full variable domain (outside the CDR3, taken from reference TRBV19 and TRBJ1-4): DGGITQSPKYLFRKEGQNVTLSCEQNLNHDAMYWYRQDPGQGLRLIYYSQIVNDFQKGDIAEGYSVSREKKESFPLTVTSAQKNPTAFYLCASTVLGSEKLFFGSGTQLSVL.

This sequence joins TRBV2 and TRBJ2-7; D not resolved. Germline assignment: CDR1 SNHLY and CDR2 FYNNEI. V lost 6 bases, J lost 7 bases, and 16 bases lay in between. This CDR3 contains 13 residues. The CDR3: CASSVHQSGEQYF. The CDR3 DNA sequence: TGTGCCAGCAGCGTACACCAGAGTGGGGAGCAGTACTTC.

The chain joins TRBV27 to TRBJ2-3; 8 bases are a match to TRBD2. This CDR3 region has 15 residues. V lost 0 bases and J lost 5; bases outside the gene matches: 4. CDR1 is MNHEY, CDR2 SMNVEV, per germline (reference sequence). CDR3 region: CASSLSGGRIDTQYF. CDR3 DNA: TGTGCCAGCAGTTTATCGGGCGGGAGGATAGATACGCAGTATTTT.

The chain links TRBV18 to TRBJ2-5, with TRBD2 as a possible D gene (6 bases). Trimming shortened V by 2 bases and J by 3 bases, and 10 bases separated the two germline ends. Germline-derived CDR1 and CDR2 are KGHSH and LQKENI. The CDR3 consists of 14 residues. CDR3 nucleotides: TGTGCCAGCTCACCAATTCCGGGGGAAGAGACCCAGTACTTC. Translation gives CASSPIPGEETQYF.

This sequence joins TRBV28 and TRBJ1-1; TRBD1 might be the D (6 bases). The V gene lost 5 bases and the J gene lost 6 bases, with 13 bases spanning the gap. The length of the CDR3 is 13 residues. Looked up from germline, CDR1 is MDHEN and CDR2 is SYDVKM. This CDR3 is CASSPQGRPEAFF. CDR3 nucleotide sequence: TGTGCCAGCAGTCCACAGGGTCGCCCTGAAGCTTTCTTT.

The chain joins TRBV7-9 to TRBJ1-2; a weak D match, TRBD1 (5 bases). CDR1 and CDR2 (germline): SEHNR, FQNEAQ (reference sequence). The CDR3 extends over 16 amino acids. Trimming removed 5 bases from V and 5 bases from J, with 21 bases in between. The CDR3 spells CASSGRSLQGVYGYTF. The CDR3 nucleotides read TGTGCCAGCAGCGGAAGAAGCTTGCAGGGTGTTTATGGCTACACCTTC.

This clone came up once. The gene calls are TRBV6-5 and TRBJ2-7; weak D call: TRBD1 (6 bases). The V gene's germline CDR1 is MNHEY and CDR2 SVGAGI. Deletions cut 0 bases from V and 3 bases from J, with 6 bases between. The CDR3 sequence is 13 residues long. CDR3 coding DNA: TGTGCCAGCAGTTACTCGACAGGCTACGAGCAGTACTTC. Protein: CASSYSTGYEQYF.

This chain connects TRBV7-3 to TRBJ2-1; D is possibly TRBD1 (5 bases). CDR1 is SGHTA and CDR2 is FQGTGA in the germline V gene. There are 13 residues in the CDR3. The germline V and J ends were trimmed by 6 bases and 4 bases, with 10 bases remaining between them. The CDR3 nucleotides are TGTGCCAGCAGAAAGGACACATACAATGAGCAGTTCTTC. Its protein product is CASRKDTYNEQFF.

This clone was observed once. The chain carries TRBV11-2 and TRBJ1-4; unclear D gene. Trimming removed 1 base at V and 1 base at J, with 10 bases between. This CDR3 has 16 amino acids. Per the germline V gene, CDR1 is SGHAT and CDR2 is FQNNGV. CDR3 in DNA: TGTGCCAGCAGCTTAGGTACCGGGGTAACTAATGAAAAACTGTTTTTT. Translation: CASSLGTGVTNEKLFF.

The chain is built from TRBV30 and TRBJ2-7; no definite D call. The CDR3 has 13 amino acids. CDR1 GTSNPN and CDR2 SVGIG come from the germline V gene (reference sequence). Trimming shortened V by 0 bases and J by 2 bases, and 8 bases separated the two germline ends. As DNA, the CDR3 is TGTGCCTGGAGTGTCCTTACTGCCTACGAGCAGTACTTC. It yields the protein CAWSVLTAYEQYF.

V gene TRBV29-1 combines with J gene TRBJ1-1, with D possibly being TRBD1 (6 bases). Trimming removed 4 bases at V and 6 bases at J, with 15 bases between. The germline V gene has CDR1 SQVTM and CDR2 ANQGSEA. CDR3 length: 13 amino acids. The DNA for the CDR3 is TGCAGCGTTGGGGGACAAGCAAGACCTGAAGCTTTCTTT. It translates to CSVGGQARPEAFF. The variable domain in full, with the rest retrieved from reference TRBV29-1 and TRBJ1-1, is SAVISQKPSRDICQRGTSLTIQCQVDSQVTMMFWYRQQPGQSLTLIATANQGSEATYESGFVIDKFPISRPNLTFSTLTVSNMSPEDSSIYLCSVGGQARPEAFFGQGTRLTVV.

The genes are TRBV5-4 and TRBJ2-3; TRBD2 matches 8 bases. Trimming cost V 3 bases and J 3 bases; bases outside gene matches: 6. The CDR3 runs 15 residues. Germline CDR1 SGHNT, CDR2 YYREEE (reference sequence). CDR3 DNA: TGTGCCAGCAGCTCCATCCGGGAGGGGACAGATACGCAGTATTTT. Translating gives CASSSIREGTDTQYF.

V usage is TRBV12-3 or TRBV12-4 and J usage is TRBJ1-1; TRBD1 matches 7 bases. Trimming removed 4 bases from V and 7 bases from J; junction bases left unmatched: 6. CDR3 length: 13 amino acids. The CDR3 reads CASSWGQYGEAFF. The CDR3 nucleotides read TGTGCCAGCAGTTGGGGACAGTACGGTGAAGCTTTCTTT.

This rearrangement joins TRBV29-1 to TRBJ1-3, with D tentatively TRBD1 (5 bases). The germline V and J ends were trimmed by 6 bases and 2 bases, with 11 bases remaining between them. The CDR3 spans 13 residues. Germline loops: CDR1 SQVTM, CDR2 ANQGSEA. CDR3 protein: CSVARGAGNTIYF. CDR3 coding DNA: TGCAGCGTCGCCCGGGGGGCTGGAAACACCATATATTTT. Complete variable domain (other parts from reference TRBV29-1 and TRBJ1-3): SAVISQKPSRDICQRGTSLTIQCQVDSQVTMMFWYRQQPGQSLTLIATANQGSEATYESGFVIDKFPISRPNLTFSTLTVSNMSPEDSSIYLCSVARGAGNTIYFGEGSWLTVV.

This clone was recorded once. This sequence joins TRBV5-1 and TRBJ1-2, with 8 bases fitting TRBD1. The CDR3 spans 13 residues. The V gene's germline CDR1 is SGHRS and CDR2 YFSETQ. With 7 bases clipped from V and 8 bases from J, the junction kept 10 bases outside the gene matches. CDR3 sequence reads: CASGRDRLSGYTF. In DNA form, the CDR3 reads TGCGCCAGCGGCCGGGACAGGTTGTCCGGCTACACCTTC.

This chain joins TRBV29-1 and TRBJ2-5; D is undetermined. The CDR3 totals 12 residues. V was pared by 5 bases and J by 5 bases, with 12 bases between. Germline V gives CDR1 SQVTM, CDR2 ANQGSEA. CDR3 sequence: CSVYLTGETQYF. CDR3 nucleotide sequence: TGCAGCGTTTACCTGACCGGGGAGACCCAGTACTTC.

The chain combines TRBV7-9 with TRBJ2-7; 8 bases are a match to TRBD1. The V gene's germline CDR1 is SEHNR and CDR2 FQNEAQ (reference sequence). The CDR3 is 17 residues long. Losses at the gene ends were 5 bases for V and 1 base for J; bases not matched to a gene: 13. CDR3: CASSPPGPGGRSYEQYF. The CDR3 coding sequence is TGTGCCAGCAGCCCCCCCGGGCCAGGGGGCAGGTCCTACGAGCAGTACTTC.

The CDR3 loop reads CASSFGLAGDNEQFF. CDR3 in DNA: TGTGCCAGCAGTTTCGGACTAGCGGGAGACAATGAGCAGTTCTTC. The J gene is TRBJ2-1, the V gene TRBV11-3; 13 bases map to TRBD2. There are 15 residues in the CDR3. J gave up 5 bases and V 6 bases, and 4 bases lay outside the gene matches. From germline, CDR1 is SGHNT and CDR2 YENEEA.

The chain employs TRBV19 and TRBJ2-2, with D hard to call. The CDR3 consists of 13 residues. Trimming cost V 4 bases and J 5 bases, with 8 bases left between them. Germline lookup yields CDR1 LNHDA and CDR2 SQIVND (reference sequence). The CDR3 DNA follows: TGTGCCAGTAGTAATCGGGCTACCGGGGAGCTGTTTTTT. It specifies CASSNRATGELFF.